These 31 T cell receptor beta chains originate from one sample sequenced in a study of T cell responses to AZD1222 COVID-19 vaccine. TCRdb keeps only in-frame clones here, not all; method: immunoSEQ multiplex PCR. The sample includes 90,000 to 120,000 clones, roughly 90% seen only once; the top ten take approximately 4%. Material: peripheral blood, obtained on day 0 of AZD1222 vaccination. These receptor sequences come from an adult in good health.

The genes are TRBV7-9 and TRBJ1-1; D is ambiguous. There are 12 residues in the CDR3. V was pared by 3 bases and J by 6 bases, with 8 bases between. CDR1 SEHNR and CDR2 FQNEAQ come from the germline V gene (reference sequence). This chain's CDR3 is CASSFRRAEAFF. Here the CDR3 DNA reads TGTGCCAGCAGCTTTCGGAGAGCTGAAGCTTTCTTT.

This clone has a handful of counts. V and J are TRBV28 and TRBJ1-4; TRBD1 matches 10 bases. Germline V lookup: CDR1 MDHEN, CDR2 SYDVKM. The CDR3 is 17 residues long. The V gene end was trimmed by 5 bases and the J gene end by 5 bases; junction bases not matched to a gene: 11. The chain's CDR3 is CASSRRDRGSRNEKLFF. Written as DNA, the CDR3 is TGTGCCAGCAGTCGCCGGGACAGGGGTAGTAGGAATGAAAAACTGTTTTTT.

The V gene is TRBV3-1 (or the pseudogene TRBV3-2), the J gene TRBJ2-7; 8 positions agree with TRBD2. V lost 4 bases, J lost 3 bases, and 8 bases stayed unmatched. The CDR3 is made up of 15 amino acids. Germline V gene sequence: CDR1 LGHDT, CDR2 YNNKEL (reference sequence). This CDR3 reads CASSPFSGIFYEQYF. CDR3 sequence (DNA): TGTGCCAGCAGCCCCTTTAGCGGGATATTCTACGAGCAGTACTTC.

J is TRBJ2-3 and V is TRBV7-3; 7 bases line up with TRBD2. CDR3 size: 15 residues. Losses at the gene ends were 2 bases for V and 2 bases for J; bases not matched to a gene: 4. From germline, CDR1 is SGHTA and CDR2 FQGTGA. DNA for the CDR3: TGTGCCAGCAGCTTAGGTGCGGGAGTCACAGATACGCAGTATTTT. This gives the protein CASSLGAGVTDTQYF.

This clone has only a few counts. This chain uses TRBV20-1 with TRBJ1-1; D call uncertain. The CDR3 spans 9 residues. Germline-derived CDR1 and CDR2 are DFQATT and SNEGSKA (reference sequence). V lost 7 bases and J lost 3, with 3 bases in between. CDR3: CSVYTEAFF. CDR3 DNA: TGCAGTGTCTACACTGAAGCTTTCTTT.

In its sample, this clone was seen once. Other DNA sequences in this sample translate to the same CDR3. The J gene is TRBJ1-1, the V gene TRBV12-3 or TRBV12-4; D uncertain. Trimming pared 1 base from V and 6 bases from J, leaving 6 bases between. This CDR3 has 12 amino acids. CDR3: CASSLGGAEAFF. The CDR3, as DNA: TGTGCCAGCAGTTTAGGTGGTGCTGAAGCTTTCTTT.

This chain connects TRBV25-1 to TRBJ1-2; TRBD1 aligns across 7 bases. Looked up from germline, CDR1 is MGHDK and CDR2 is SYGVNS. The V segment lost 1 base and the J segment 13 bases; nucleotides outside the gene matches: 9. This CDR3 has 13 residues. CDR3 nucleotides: TGTGCCAGCAGTGAATTTCTACAGGGGTTATTCACCTTC. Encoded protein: CASSEFLQGLFTF.

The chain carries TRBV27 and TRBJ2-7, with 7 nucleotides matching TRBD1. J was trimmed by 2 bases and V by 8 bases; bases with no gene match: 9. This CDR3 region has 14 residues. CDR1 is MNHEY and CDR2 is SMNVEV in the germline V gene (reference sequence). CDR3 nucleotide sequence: TGTGCCAGCCGGGACACAGGGGCCACCTACGAGCAGTACTTC. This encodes CASRDTGATYEQYF.

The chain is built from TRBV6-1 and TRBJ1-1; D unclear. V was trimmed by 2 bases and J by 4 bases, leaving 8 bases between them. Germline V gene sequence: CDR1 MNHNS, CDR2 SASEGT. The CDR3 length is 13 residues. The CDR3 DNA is TGTGCCAGCAGTGAATCGACGGTCACTGAAGCTTTCTTT. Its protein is CASSESTVTEAFF.

The CDR3 DNA reads TGTGCCAGCAGCTTAGGGGGGAATTCACCCCTCCACTTT. It codes for CASSLGGNSPLHF. V gene TRBV11-3 combines with J gene TRBJ1-6; D is possibly TRBD1 (5 bases). Germline CDR1 and CDR2: SGHNT and YENEEA. Deletions cut 1 base from V and 7 bases from J, with 5 bases between. The CDR3 loop spans 13 amino acids.

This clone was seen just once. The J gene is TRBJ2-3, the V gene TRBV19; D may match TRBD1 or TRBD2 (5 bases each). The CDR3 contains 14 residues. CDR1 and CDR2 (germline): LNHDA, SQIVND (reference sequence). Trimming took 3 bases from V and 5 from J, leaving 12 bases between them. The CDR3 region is CASSIFGAGDTQYF. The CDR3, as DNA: TGTGCCAGTAGTATCTTCGGGGCGGGAGATACGCAGTATTTT.

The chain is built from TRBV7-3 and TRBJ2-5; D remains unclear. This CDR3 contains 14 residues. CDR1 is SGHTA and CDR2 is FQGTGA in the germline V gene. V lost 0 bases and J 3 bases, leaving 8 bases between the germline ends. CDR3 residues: CASSLTPSKETQYF. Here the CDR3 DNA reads TGTGCCAGCAGCTTAACGCCATCGAAAGAGACCCAGTACTTC.

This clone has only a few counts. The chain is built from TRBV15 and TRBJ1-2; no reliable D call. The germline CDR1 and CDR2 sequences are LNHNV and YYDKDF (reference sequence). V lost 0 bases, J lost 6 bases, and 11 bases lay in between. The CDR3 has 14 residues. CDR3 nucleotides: TGTGCCACCAGCAGAGATGGAACAGACCATGGCTACACCTTC. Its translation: CATSRDGTDHGYTF.

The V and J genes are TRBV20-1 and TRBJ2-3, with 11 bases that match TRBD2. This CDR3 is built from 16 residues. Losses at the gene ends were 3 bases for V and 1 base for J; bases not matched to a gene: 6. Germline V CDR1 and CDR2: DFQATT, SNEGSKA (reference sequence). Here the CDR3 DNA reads TGCAGTGCTAGTCTCCTAGCGGGAGGCGGCACAGATACGCAGTATTTT. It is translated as CSASLLAGGGTDTQYF.

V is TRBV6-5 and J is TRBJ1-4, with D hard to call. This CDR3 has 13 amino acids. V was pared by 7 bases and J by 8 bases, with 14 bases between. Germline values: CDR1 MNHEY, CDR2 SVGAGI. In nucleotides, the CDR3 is TGTGCCAGCAAAGAGGGATTTGAGGAAAAACTGTTTTTT. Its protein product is CASKEGFEEKLFF.

The CDR3 DNA is TGCAGCGTATCAGCGGGAAGCAACAATGAGCAGTTCTTC. This gives the protein CSVSAGSNNEQFF. J is TRBJ2-1 and V is TRBV29-1; 7 positions match TRBD2. The CDR3 runs 13 residues. Germline CDR1 is SQVTM and CDR2 is ANQGSEA. J gave up 5 bases and V 6 bases, and 7 bases lay outside the gene matches.

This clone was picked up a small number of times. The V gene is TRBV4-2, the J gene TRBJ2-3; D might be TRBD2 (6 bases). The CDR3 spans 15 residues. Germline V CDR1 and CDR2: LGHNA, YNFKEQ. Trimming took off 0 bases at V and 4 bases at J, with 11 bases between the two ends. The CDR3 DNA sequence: TGTGCCAGCAGCCAAGACCTCCGGAGGGCAGATACGCAGTATTTT. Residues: CASSQDLRRADTQYF.

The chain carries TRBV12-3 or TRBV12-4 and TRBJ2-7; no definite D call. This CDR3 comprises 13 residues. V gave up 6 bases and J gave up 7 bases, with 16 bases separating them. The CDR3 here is CASRFRRTEEQYF. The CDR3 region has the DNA TGTGCCAGCAGGTTCCGACGAACCGAGGAGCAGTACTTC.

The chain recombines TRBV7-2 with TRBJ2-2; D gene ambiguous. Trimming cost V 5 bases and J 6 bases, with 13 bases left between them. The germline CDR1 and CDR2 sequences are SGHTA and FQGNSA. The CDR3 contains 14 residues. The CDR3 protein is CASSRRISPGELFF. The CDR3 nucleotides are TGTGCCAGCAGCAGAAGAATTAGTCCCGGGGAGCTGTTTTTT. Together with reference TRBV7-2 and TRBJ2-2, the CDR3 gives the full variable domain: GAGVSQSPSNKVTEKGKDVELRCDPISGHTALYWYRQSLGQGLEFLIYFQGNSAPDKSGLPSDRFSAERTGGSVSTLTIQRTQQEDSAVYLCASSRRISPGELFFGEGSRLTVL.

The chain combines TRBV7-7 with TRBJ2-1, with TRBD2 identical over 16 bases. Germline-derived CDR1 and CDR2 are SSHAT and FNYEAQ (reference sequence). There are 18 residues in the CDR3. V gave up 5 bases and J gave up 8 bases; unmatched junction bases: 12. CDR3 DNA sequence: TGTGCCAGCAGCGTCAGTGCCGGGACTAGCGGGGGGGCCTATGAGCAGTTCTTC. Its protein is CASSVSAGTSGGAYEQFF.

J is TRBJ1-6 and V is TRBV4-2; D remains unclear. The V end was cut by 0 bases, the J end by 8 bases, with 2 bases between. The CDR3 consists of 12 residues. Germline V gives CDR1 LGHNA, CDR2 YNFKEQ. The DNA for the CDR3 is TGTGCCAGCAGCCAAGAGCATTCACCCCTCCACTTT. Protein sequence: CASSQEHSPLHF.

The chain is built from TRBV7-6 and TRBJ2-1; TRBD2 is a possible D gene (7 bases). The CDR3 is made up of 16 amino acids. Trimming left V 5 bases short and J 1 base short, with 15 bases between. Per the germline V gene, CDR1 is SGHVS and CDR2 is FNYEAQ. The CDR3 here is CASSPQGRGSYNEQFF. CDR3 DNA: TGTGCCAGCAGCCCTCAAGGGAGGGGGTCCTACAATGAGCAGTTCTTC.

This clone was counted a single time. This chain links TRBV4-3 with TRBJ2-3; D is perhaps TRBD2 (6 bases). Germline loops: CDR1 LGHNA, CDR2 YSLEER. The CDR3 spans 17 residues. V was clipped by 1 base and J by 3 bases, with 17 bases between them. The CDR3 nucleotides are TGCGCCAGCAGCCAAGGGGGCCCCAGGGAGGCGACAGATACGCAGTATTTT. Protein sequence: CASSQGGPREATDTQYF.

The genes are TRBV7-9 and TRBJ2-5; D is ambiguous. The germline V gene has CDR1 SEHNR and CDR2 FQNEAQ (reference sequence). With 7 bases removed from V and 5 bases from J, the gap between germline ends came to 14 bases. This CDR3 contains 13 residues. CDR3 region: CASMGFQVETQYF. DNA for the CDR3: TGTGCCAGCATGGGGTTCCAAGTGGAGACCCAGTACTTC. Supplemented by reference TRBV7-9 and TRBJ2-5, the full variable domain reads DTGVSQNPRHKITKRGQNVTFRCDPISEHNRLYWYRQTLGQGPEFLTYFQNEAQLEKSRLLSDRFSAERPKGSFSTLEIQRTEQGDSAMYLCASMGFQVETQYFGPGTRLLVL.

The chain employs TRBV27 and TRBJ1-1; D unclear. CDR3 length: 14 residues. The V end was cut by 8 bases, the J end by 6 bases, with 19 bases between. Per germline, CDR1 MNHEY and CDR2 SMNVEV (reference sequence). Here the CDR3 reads CASRSVTGRAEAFF. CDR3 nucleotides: TGTGCCAGCCGCTCGGTGACGGGGAGGGCTGAAGCTTTCTTT.

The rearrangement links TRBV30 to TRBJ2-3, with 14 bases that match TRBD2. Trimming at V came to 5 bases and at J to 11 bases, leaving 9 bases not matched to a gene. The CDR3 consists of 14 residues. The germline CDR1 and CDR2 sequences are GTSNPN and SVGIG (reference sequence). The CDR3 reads CAWADPGLAGGQYF. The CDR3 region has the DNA TGTGCCTGGGCCGACCCCGGACTAGCGGGGGGGCAGTATTTT.

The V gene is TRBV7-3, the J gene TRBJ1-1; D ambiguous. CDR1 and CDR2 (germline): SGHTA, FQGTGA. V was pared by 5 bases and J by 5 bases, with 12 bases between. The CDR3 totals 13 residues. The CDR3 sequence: CASSLHEGTEAFF. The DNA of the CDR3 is TGTGCCAGCAGCCTCCATGAAGGAACTGAAGCTTTCTTT.

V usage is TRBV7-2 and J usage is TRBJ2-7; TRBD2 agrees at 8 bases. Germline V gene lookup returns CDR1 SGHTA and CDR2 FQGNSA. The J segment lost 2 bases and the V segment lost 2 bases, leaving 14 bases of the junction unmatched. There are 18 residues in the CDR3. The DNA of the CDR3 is TGTGCCAGCAGCTTACCCAATACCGGGACTAGACCGACCTACGAGCAGTACTTC. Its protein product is CASSLPNTGTRPTYEQYF. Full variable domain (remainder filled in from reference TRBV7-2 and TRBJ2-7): GAGVSQSPSNKVTEKGKDVELRCDPISGHTALYWYRQSLGQGLEFLIYFQGNSAPDKSGLPSDRFSAERTGGSVSTLTIQRTQQEDSAVYLCASSLPNTGTRPTYEQYFGPGTRLTVT.

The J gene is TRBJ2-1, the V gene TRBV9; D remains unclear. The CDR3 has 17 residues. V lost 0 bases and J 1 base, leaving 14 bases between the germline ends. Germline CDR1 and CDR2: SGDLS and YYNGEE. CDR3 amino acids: CASSVDWAVRSYNEQFF. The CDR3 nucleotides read TGTGCCAGCAGCGTAGACTGGGCAGTACGGTCCTACAATGAGCAGTTCTTC. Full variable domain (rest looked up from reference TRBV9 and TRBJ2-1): DSGVTQTPKHLITATGQRVTLRCSPRSGDLSVYWYQQSLDQGLQFLIQYYNGEERAKGNILERFSAQQFPDLHSELNLSSLELGDSALYFCASSVDWAVRSYNEQFFGPGTRLTVL.

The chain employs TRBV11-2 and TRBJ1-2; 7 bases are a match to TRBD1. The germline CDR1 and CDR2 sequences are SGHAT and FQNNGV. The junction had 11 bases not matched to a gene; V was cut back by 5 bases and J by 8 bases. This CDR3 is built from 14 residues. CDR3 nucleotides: TGTGCCAGCAGCGCACAGGGGTGGGTGGGGGGCTACACCTTC. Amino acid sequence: CASSAQGWVGGYTF.

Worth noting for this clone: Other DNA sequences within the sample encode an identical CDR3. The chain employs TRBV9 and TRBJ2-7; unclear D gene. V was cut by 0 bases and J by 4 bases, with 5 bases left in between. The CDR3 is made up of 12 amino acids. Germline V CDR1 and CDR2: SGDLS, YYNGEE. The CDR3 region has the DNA TGTGCCAGCAGCGTAGAGGGATACGAGCAGTACTTC. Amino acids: CASSVEGYEQYF.